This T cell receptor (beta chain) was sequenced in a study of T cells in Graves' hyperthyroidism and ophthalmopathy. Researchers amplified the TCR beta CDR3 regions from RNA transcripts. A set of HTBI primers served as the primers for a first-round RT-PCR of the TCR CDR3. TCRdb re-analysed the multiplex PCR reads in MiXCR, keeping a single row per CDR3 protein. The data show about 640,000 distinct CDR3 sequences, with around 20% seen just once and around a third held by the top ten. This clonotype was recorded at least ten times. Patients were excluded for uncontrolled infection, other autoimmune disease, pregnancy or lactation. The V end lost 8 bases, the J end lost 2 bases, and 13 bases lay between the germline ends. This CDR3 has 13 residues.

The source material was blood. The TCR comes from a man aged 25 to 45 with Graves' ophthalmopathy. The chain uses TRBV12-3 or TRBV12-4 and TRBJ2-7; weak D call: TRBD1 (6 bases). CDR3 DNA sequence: TGTGCCAGCGCTAAGGACAGAGCCTACGAGCAGTACTTC. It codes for CASAKDRAYEQYF.